The 11 T cell receptor beta chains below were found in one sample sequenced in a study of blood T cell repertoires in COVID-19. Profiling relied on immunoSEQ multiplex PCR, and the TCRdb table lists in-frame clones only, not all of them. The sample lists around 380,000 clones; more than 70% were seen once. Material for sequencing was PBMCs or T cells enriched from blood (not recorded which). The receptor set was obtained from a man between 25 and 39 years old who had recovered from COVID-19.

This sequence joins TRBV3-1 (or the pseudogene TRBV3-2) and TRBJ1-1; the D gene is possibly TRBD1 (5 bases). Trimming removed 6 bases from V and 4 bases from J, with 18 bases in between. CDR1 is LGHDT and CDR2 is YNNKEL in the germline V gene (reference sequence). This CDR3 is 15 amino acids long. The CDR3 nucleotides read TGTGCCAGCAGTCCAACATCGGGGGTAGGCACTGAAGCTTTCTTT. Its translation: CASSPTSGVGTEAFF.

The V and J genes are TRBV12-3 or TRBV12-4 and TRBJ1-1; D ambiguous. CDR3 length equals 12 residues. Trimming took 10 bases from V and 4 from J, leaving 13 bases between them. The chain's CDR3 is CAIGRASTEAFF. The CDR3 nucleotides read TGTGCCATCGGGAGGGCCTCCACTGAAGCTTTCTTT.

This clone was detected a few times. The V and J genes are TRBV18 and TRBJ2-7, with 7 positions matching TRBD1. The CDR3 spans 13 residues. The germline gives CDR1 KGHSH, CDR2 LQKENI. Germline trimming cut 8 bases from V and 2 bases from J; bases unmatched to any gene: 6. CDR3 region: CASTGQAAYEQYF. For the CDR3, the DNA is TGTGCCAGCACAGGACAGGCCGCCTACGAGCAGTACTTC.

The V gene is TRBV10-3, the J gene TRBJ1-1; D gene uncertain. The CDR3 has 14 residues. Germline V gives CDR1 ENHRY, CDR2 SYGVKD. V shed 7 bases and J shed 1 base, with 13 bases lying between them. CDR3 coding DNA: TGTGCCATCAAAGGTGCAGACTCGAACACTGAAGCTTTCTTT. Its translation is CAIKGADSNTEAFF.

The chain links TRBV19 to TRBJ1-2; D may be TRBD1 (5 bases). Germline assignment: CDR1 LNHDA and CDR2 SQIVND (reference sequence). The V end was cut by 1 base, the J end by 8 bases, with 14 bases between. CDR3 length equals 14 residues. The CDR3 region has the DNA TGTGCCAGTAGTATAGGGGCAGGGAACGACGGCTACACCTTC. Residues: CASSIGAGNDGYTF. Drawing the rest from reference TRBV19 and TRBJ1-2, the complete variable domain is DGGITQSPKYLFRKEGQNVTLSCEQNLNHDAMYWYRQDPGQGLRLIYYSQIVNDFQKGDIAEGYSVSREKKESFPLTVTSAQKNPTAFYLCASSIGAGNDGYTFGSGTRLTVV.

To note about this clone: Other DNA sequences in the same sample also yield this CDR3. The chain links TRBV27 to TRBJ2-7, with 8 bases lining up with TRBD1. This CDR3 has 14 amino acids. V shed 1 base, J shed 2 bases, and the junction held 1 base outside the gene matches. Germline V lookup: CDR1 MNHEY, CDR2 SMNVEV (reference sequence). CDR3 protein: CASSLLQGAYEQYF. The CDR3 DNA is TGTGCCAGCAGTTTATTACAGGGGGCCTACGAGCAGTACTTC.

This rearrangement joins TRBV27 to TRBJ2-5; 7 positions agree with TRBD2. The CDR3 spans 16 residues. CDR1 MNHEY and CDR2 SMNVEV come from the germline V gene (reference sequence). The ends lost 0 bases at V and 5 bases at J; junction bases unmatched: 9. This CDR3 is CASSLSAGDLEETQYF. Written as DNA, the CDR3 is TGTGCCAGCAGTTTATCGGCGGGGGATTTGGAGGAGACCCAGTACTTC.

The chain employs TRBV9 and TRBJ2-3, with 11 positions matching TRBD2. J was trimmed by 4 bases and V by 0 bases; bases with no gene match: 7. CDR3 size: 17 residues. Germline CDR1 is SGDLS and CDR2 is YYNGEE. The CDR3 sequence is CASSVDPTSGASDTQYF. In DNA form, the CDR3 reads TGTGCCAGCAGCGTAGATCCGACTAGCGGGGCCTCAGATACGCAGTATTTT.

This chain joins TRBV6-6 and TRBJ2-3, with D possibly TRBD2 on 5 matching bases. The length of the CDR3 is 14 residues. Germline CDR1 is MNHNY and CDR2 is SVGAGI (reference sequence). V shed 4 bases and J shed 1 base, with 9 bases lying between them. The CDR3: CASSWGAGTDTQYF. In nucleotides, the CDR3 is TGTGCCAGCAGTTGGGGAGCGGGCACAGATACGCAGTATTTT.

This chain joins TRBV10-2 and TRBJ2-2; TRBD2 aligns across 12 bases. The CDR3 is made up of 15 amino acids. Losses at the gene ends were 5 bases for V and 7 bases for J; bases not matched to a gene: 5. The germline CDR1 and CDR2 sequences are WSHSY and SAAADI. Here the CDR3 DNA reads TGCGCCAGCAGTCTAGCGGGGGGGCGAGGCGGGGAGCTGTTTTTT. Translated, it gives CASSLAGGRGGELFF.

This chain links TRBV2 with TRBJ1-1, with D unclear. Germline CDR1 is SNHLY and CDR2 is FYNNEI. This CDR3 has 15 amino acids. The V gene lost 0 bases and the J gene lost 4 bases, with 12 bases spanning the gap. The CDR3 region is CASSEARQKSTEAFF. CDR3 sequence (DNA): TGTGCCAGCAGTGAAGCGCGGCAGAAGAGCACTGAAGCTTTCTTT. The whole variable domain, remainder taken from reference TRBV2 and TRBJ1-1, is EPEVTQTPSHQVTQMGQEVILRCVPISNHLYFYWYRQILGQKVEFLVSFYNNEISEKSEIFDDQFSVERPDGSNFTLKIRSTKLEDSAMYFCASSEARQKSTEAFFGQGTRLTVV.